Described below is a single T cell receptor (beta chain) sequence and its context. The germline V gene encodes CDR1 MNHEY and CDR2 SVGAGI. Trimming took off 0 bases at V and 5 bases at J, with 10 bases between the two ends. This CDR3 is built from 15 residues. The data belong to a study of cytomegalovirus exposure and HLA in healthy donors. The PCR contained 60 Vbeta and 13 Jbeta primers. TCRdb keeps only in-frame clones here, not all; method: immunoSEQ multiplex PCR. The repertoire holds approximately 170,000 clones, with 55% to 65% as singletons. The chain couples TRBV6-5 to TRBJ2-2; D is undetermined. Sequences were obtained from PBMCs. This clonotype was sampled from a man in his forties in good health and CMV-seronegative. The CDR3 is CASSYSSPFTGELFF. The DNA of the CDR3 is TGTGCCAGCAGTTACTCGTCCCCGTTTACCGGGGAGCTGTTTTTT.